This T cell receptor beta chain appears in the sequencing data of a study of OX40 agonist ivuxolimab in advanced cancers. Notes on the research overall: Ivuxolimab was a fully human IgG2 agonistic monoclonal antibody targeting the costimulatory receptor OX40 (CD134). Intravenous ivuxolimab was administered to patients every 2 weeks at six dose levels: 0.01, 0.1, 0.3, 1.5, 3 and 10 mg/kg. Of the roughly 54 dose-escalation patients, hepatocellular carcinoma was present in about 20, melanoma in roughly 15, renal cell carcinoma in 9 and head and neck cancer in 9. A male proportion of almost 85% and a mean age of 60 years, ranging from 23 to 79, were recorded for the dose-escalation cohort. Patients were allowed to have had prior anti-PD-1, anti-PD-L1 or anti-CTLA-4 therapy, and around 43% of the dose-escalation patients had been treated with checkpoint inhibitors. Three dose-escalation patients achieved partial responses, one with hepatocellular carcinoma and two with cutaneous melanoma. The point of sequencing TCRbeta in the periphery was to test whether ivuxolimab changed TCR sequence diversity and drove clonal T-cell expansion. The monotherapy dose-escalation portion (N ≈ 52 patients) of the phase I ivuxolimab trial is reported in the paper.

The research as a whole found: In the 0.1-3.0 mg/kg groups, partial responders had among the lowest normalized peripheral clonal expansion, particularly in CD8+ T cells. After ivuxolimab, expanded clones were on average more numerous among CD8+ T cells than among CD4+ T cells. At doses from 0.1 to 3.0 mg/kg, clonal expansion was seen in both CD4+ and CD8+ blood T cells between baseline and week 6. Which antigens the clonally expanded peripheral T cells were specific for was not determined. Low levels of normalized T-cell clonal expansion were also shown by some nonresponding patients.

The germline ends are 15 bases apart after V is trimmed by 4 bases and J by 8 bases. Taken from the germline V gene, the CDR1 and CDR2 loops are MGHRA and YSYEKL. From cysteine to phenylalanine, the CDR3 is 14 amino acids long. Only the CDR3 region is kept as DNA, spanning 42 bases read in frame from base 1. In the case of this clone: It has no known antigen specificity. No quality values exist for individual bases; no much larger clone is one base distant.

The trial excluded patients who had a history of autoimmune disease or who were on systemic immunosuppression. Peripheral blood for TCR sequencing was drawn from every dose cohort at baseline, at cycle 4 day 1 and at cycle 7 day 1. The samples were taken from a phase I, first-in-human, multicenter, open-label dose-escalation trial of ivuxolimab. Adults with locally advanced or metastatic melanoma, renal cell, hepatocellular, or head and neck squamous cell carcinoma were enrolled in the trial. Before TCR sequencing, CD4+ T cells and CD8+ T cells from peripheral blood were sorted into separate populations. Genomic DNA was extracted from sorted cells for sequencing of the TCRbeta CDR3 region. The immunoSEQ Assay was used to sequence the TCRbeta CDR3 regions. As stored in TCRdb, this immuneACCESS dataset retains in-frame rearrangements with V and J assigned. A fraction of the clones does not appear; measured against another copy, unresolved V genes explain less than half of the discrepancy, and the remainder lacks a known reason. The sample data list tens of thousands of clones, and about 93% of these were observed just once. In total, the top ten clones hold around 16% of the sample.

The TCR originated in an adult with an advanced solid tumor such as melanoma, head and neck, liver or kidney cancer. Sample: CD4+ or CD8+ T cells sorted from blood, taken in a trial of the OX40 agonist ivuxolimab. The chain was built from TRBV4-1 and TRBJ2-1; the D gene is possibly TRBD1, with 7 bases matching. The bases are TGCGCCAGCAGCCGGAGCCAGGGGGGCGATGAGCAGTTCTTC. It translates to CASSRSQGGDEQFF.